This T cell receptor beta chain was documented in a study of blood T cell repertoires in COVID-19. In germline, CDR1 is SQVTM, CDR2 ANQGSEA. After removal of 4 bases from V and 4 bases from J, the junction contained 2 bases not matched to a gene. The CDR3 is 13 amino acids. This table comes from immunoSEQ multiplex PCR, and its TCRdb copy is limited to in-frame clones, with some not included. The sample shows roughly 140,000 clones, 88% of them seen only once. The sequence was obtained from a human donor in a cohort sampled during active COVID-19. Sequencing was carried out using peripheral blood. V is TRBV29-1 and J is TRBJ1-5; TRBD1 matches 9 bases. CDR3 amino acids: CSVGGQGNQPQHF. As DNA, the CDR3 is TGCAGCGTTGGGGGACAGGGTAATCAGCCCCAGCATTTT.